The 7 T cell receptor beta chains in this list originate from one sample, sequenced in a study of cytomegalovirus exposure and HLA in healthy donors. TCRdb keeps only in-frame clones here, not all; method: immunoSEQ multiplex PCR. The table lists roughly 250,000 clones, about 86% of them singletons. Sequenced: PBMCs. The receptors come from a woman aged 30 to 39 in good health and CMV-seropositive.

CDR3 bases: TGTGCCAGCAGTGAATATATAGGCGGGAGTAGTGGCGAGCAGTACTTC. Translation: CASSEYIGGSSGEQYF. The rearrangement links TRBV25-1 to TRBJ2-7; 7 bases fit TRBD2. The CDR3 spans 16 residues. Trimming removed 0 bases from V and 6 bases from J; junction bases left unmatched: 11. Germline CDR1 MGHDK, CDR2 SYGVNS.

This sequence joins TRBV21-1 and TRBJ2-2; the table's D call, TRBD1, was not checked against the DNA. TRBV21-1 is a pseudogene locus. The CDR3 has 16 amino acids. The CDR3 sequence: CASSKGKDKDTGELFF. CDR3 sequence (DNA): TGTGCCAGCAGCAAAGGAAAGGACAAGGACACCGGGGAGCTGTTTTTT.

The CDR3 loop is CASSDRGLYNEQFF. The DNA of the CDR3 is TGTGCCAGCAGCGACAGGGGTTTATACAATGAGCAGTTCTTC. The rearrangement uses TRBV9 and TRBJ2-1, with TRBD1 matching over 7 bases. The CDR3 length is 14 residues. The V and J ends lost 3 bases and 4 bases, in that order; junction bases with no gene match: 4. The germline V gene has CDR1 SGDLS and CDR2 YYNGEE. The whole variable domain, filled in from reference TRBV9 and TRBJ2-1, reads DSGVTQTPKHLITATGQRVTLRCSPRSGDLSVYWYQQSLDQGLQFLIQYYNGEERAKGNILERFSAQQFPDLHSELNLSSLELGDSALYFCASSDRGLYNEQFFGPGTRLTVL.

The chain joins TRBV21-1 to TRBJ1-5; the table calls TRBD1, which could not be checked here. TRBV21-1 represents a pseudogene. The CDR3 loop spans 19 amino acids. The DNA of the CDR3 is TGTGCCAGCAGCAAAGCGGGGCAGGGGGCACGGATAAGCAATCAGCCCCAGCATTTT. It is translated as CASSKAGQGARISNQPQHF.

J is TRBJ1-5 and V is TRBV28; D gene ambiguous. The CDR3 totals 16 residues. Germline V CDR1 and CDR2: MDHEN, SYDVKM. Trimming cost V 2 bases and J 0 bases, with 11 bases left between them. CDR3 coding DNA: TGTGCCAGCAGTTTAGTTACGACTTATAGCAATCAGCCCCAGCATTTT. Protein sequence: CASSLVTTYSNQPQHF.

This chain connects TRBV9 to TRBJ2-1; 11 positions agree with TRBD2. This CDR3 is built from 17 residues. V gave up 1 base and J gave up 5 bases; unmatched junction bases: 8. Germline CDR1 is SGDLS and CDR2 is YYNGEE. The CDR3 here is CASSVPSLAGGDNEQFF. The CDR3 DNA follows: TGTGCCAGCAGCGTACCCTCCCTAGCGGGAGGAGACAATGAGCAGTTCTTC.

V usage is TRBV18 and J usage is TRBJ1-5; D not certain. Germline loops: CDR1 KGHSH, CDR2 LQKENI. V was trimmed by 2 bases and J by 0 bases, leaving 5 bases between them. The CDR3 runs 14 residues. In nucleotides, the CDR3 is TGTGCCAGCTCACCATTACATAGCAATCAGCCCCAGCATTTT. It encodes CASSPLHSNQPQHF.